This paragraph covers one T cell receptor (beta chain) sequence. This record comes from a study of shared clonotypes between healthy human individuals. The CDR3 runs 14 residues. CDR1 is SGHTA, CDR2 FQGNSA, per germline. Trimming cost V 4 bases and J 4 bases, with 10 bases left between them. Method: immunoSEQ multiplex PCR; TCRdb's copy keeps in-frame clones and lacks some. The table shows roughly 2.5 million clones, with around nine tenths occurring only once. This clonotype was obtained from a young man in good health. V and J are TRBV7-2 and TRBJ2-2; D gene unclear. Sequenced material: naive CD4+ T cells sorted from blood. The subset: CD45RA+ positively selected. CDR3 sequence: CASSSRRTTGELFF. CDR3 bases: TGTGCCAGCAGCTCCCGCCGGACCACCGGGGAGCTGTTTTTT. The full variable domain, rest sourced from reference TRBV7-2 and TRBJ2-2, is GAGVSQSPSNKVTEKGKDVELRCDPISGHTALYWYRQSLGQGLEFLIYFQGNSAPDKSGLPSDRFSAERTGGSVSTLTIQRTQQEDSAVYLCASSSRRTTGELFFGEGSRLTVL.